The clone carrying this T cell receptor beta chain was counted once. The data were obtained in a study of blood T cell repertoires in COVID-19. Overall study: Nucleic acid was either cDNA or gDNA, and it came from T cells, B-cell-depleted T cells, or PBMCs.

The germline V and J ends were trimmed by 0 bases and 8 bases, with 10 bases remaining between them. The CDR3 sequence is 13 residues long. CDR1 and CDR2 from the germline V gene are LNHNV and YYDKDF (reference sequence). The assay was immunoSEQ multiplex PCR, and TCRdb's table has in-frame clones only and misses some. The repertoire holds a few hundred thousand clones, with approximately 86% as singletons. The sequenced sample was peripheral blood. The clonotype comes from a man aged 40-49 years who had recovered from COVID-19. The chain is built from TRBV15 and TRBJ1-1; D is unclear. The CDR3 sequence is CATSRDTPQEAFF. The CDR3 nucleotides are TGTGCCACCAGCAGAGATACACCCCAGGAAGCTTTCTTT.